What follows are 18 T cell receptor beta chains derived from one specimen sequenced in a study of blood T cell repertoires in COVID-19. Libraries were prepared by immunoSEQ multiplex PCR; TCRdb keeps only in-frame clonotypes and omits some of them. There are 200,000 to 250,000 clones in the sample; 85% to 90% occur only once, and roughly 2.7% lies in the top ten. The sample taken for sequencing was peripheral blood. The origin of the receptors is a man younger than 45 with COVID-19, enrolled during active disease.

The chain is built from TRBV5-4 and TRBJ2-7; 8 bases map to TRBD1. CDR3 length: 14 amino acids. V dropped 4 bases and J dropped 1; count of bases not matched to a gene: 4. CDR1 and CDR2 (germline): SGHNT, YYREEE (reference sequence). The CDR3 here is CASSPGGASYEQYF. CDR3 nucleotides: TGTGCCAGCAGCCCAGGGGGCGCGTCCTACGAGCAGTACTTC.

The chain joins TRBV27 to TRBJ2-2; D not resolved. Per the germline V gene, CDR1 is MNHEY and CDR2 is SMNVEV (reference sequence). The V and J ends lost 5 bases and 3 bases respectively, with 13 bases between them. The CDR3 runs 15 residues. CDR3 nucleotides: TGTGCCAGCAGTCTAAAATTACCCTACACCGGGGAGCTGTTTTTT. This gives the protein CASSLKLPYTGELFF.

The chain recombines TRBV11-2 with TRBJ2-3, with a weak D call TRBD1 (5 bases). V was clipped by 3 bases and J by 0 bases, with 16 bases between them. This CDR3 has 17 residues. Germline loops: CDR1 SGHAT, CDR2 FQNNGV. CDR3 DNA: TGTGCCAGCAGCTTGTCAGGGTTTCATTCTAGCACAGATACGCAGTATTTT. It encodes CASSLSGFHSSTDTQYF.

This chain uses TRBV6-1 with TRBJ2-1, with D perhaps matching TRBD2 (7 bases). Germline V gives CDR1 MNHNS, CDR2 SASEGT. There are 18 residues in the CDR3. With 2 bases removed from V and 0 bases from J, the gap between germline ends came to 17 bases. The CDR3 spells CASSERAGALSSYNEQFF. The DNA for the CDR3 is TGTGCCAGCAGTGAAAGGGCGGGGGCCCTGAGCTCCTACAATGAGCAGTTCTTC.

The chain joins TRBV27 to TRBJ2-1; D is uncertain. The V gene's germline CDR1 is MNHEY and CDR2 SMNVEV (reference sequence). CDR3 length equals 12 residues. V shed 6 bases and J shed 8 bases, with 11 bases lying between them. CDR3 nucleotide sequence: TGTGCCAGCAGCCCCCGAAGCGATGAGCAGTTCTTC. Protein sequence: CASSPRSDEQFF.

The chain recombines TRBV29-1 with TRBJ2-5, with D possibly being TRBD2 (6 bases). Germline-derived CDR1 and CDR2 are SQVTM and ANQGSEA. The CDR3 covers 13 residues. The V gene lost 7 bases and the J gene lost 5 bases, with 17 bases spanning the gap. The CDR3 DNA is TGCAGCGCCTCCGGGGTCGCGGGGGAGACCCAGTACTTC. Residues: CSASGVAGETQYF.

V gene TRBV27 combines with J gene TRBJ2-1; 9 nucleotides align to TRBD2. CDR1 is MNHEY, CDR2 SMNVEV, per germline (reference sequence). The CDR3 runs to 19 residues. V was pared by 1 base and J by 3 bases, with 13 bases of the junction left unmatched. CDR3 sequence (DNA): TGTGCCAGCAGTTTATATCCCCTTAGGGCTAGCGGGAACTACAATGAGCAGTTCTTC. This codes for CASSLYPLRASGNYNEQFF.

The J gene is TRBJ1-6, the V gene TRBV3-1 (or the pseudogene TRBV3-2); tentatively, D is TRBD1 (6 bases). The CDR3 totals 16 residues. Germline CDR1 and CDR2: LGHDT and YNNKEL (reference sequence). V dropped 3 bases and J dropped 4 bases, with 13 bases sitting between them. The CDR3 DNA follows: TGTGCCAGCAGCCACTCAGGGGTAGAATATAATTCACCCCTCCACTTT. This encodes CASSHSGVEYNSPLHF.

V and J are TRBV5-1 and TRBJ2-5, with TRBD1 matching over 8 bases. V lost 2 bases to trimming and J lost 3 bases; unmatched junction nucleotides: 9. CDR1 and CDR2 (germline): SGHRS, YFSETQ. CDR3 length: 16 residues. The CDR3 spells CASSFPGQGREETQYF. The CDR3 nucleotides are TGCGCCAGCAGCTTCCCCGGACAGGGCAGGGAAGAGACCCAGTACTTC.

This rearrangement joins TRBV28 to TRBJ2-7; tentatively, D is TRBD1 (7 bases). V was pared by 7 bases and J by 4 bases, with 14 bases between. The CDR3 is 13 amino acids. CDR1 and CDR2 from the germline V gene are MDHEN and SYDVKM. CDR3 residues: CASTRGATYEQYF. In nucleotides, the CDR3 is TGTGCCAGCACCAGGGGGGCTACTTACGAGCAGTACTTC.

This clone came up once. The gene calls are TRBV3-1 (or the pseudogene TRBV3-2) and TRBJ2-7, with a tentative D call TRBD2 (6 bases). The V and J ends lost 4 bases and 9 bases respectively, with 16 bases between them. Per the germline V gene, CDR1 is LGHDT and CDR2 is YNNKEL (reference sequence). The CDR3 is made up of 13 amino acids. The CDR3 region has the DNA TGTGCCAGCAGCCCCGGGGAGGTTACGACGCAGTACTTC. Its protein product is CASSPGEVTTQYF.

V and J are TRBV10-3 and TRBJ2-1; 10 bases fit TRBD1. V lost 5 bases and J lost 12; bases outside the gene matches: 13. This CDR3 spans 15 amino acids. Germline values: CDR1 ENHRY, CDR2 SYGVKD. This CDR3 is CAISSSGTGDLGQFF. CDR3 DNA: TGTGCCATCAGTTCTTCCGGGACAGGGGACCTTGGGCAGTTCTTC.

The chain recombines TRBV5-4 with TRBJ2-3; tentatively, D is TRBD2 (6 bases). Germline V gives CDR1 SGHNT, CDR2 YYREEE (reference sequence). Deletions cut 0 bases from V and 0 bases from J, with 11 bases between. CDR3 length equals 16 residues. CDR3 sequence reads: CASSLDPRGSTDTQYF. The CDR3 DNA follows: TGTGCCAGCAGCTTGGACCCGCGGGGTAGCACAGATACGCAGTATTTT.

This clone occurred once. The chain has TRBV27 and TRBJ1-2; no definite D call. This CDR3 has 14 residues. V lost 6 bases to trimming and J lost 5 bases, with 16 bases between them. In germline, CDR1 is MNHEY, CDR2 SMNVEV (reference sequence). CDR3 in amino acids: CASRRDLAEYGYTF. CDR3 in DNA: TGTGCCAGCAGGAGAGACTTGGCGGAGTATGGCTACACCTTC.

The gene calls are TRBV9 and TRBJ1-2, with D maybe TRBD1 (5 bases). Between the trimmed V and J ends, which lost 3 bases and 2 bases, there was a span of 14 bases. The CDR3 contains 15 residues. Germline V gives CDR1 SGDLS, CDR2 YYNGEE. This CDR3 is CASSARQNFNYGYTF. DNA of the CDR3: TGTGCCAGCAGCGCCAGACAGAATTTCAACTATGGCTACACCTTC.

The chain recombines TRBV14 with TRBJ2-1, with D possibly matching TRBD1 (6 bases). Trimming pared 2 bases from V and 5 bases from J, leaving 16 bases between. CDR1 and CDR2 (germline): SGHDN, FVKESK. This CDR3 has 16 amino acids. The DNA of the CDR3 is TGTGCCAGCAGCCAAATTCCCGGAAACAGGGACAATGAGCAGTTCTTC. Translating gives CASSQIPGNRDNEQFF.

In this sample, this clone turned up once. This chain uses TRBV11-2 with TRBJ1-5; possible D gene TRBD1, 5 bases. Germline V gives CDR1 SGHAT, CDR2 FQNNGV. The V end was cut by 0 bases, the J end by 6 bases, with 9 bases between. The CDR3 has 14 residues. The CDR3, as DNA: TGTGCCAGCAGCTTAGATCGGCAGGGTCAGCCCCAGCATTTT. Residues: CASSLDRQGQPQHF.

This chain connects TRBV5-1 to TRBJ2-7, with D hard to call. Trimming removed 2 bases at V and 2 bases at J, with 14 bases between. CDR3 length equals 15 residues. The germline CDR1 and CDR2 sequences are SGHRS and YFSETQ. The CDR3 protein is CASSLSPILTYEQYF. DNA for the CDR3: TGCGCCAGCAGCTTAAGCCCGATCTTAACCTACGAGCAGTACTTC.